One and the same sample provided the 11 T cell receptor beta chains below, sequenced in a study of T-cell reconstitution after alpha-beta-depleted transplantation in children. Researchers prepared the TCRbeta library using unique molecular identifiers, the study reports. MiXCR, applied by TCRdb to the PCR reads, yields one record per CDR3 protein. This table holds 540,000 or so distinct CDR3 sequences, more than 20% found once. The material sequenced was PBMCs, mostly from graft donor cells, taken 360 days after TCRalphabeta/CD19-depleted stem cell transplant. The receptors shown here come from a boy in the first two years of life who had a stem cell transplant for acute myeloid leukemia, so the T cells may come from the graft donor.

About this clonotype: Sequence at one end of the junction differs from germline and may be a read error. The V gene is TRBV20-1, the J gene TRBJ2-1, with TRBD2 matching over 14 bases. Germline V gene sequence: CDR1 DFQATT, CDR2 SNEGSKA (reference sequence). This CDR3 region has 17 residues. The CDR3 bases are TGCTGTGCTAGAGAACGGACTAGCGGGGGGCCGTCCAATGAGCAGTTCTTC. Protein: CCARERTSGGPSNEQFF.

The gene calls are TRBV29-1 and TRBJ2-1; D is possibly TRBD1 or TRBD2 (5 bases each). V was pared by 0 bases and J by 8 bases, with 14 bases between. Germline V gene data show CDR1 as SQVTM and CDR2 as ANQGSEA. This CDR3 comprises 14 residues. The CDR3 DNA reads as TGCAGCGTTGAAGATAGAGGGGTTGGGGATGAGCAGTTCTTC. The encoded protein is CSVEDRGVGDEQFF.

The chain uses TRBV7-9 and TRBJ1-1; perhaps TRBD1 as D (6 bases). The CDR3 extends over 14 amino acids. Germline assignment: CDR1 SEHNR and CDR2 FQNEAQ (reference sequence). V lost 5 bases and J lost 5, with 15 bases in between. The CDR3 reads CASSPSGVRTEAFF. CDR3 bases: TGTGCCAGCAGCCCGTCAGGGGTTCGGACTGAAGCTTTCTTT.

The rearrangement joins TRBV5-1 to TRBJ2-3, with D possibly being TRBD2 (6 bases). The CDR3 consists of 15 residues. The germline V and J ends were trimmed by 0 bases and 3 bases, with 11 bases remaining between them. Germline V gene lookup returns CDR1 SGHRS and CDR2 YFSETQ. The CDR3 DNA reads as TGCGCCAGCAGCTTGGCTAGCGATCGGACAGATACGCAGTATTTT. This sequence encodes CASSLASDRTDTQYF.

This clonotype turned up a few times. The rearrangement uses TRBV2 and TRBJ1-5, with 9 bases identical to TRBD1. V gave up 6 bases and J gave up 4 bases; unmatched junction bases: 7. Looked up from germline, CDR1 is SNHLY and CDR2 is FYNNEI. The CDR3 covers 15 residues. The CDR3 DNA reads TGTGCCAGCAGCGGACACAGGGGGCCGAATCAGCCCCAGCATTTT. Translation gives CASSGHRGPNQPQHF.

Many counts were recorded for this clonotype. The V gene is TRBV5-1, the J gene TRBJ2-2; no clear D gene. Germline V lookup: CDR1 SGHRS, CDR2 YFSETQ. The CDR3 extends over 14 amino acids. V was pared by 5 bases and J by 1 base, with 9 bases between. The DNA for the CDR3 is TGCGCCAGCAGGGAGTGGGAGAACACCGGGGAGCTGTTTTTT. This translates into CASREWENTGELFF.

In its sample, this clonotype was seen many times. The chain recombines TRBV10-2 with TRBJ2-7; TRBD1 matches at 7 bases. There are 16 residues in the CDR3. With 2 bases clipped from V and 1 base from J, the junction kept 8 bases outside the gene matches. The germline V gene encodes CDR1 WSHSY and CDR2 SAAADI. The CDR3 bases are TGCGCCAGCAGTGAGCCGGGTTCGACAGGGTCCTACGAGCAGTACGTC. Its protein is CASSEPGSTGSYEQYV.

V gene TRBV20-1 combines with J gene TRBJ1-1, with D possibly being TRBD1 (5 bases). The V gene lost 6 bases and the J gene lost 0 bases, with 14 bases spanning the gap. Germline CDR1 is DFQATT and CDR2 is SNEGSKA (reference sequence). The length of the CDR3 is 14 residues. CDR3 nucleotides: TGCAGTGCCCCACCGACAGTCATGAACACTGAAGCTTTCTTT. This gives the protein CSAPPTVMNTEAFF.

This clonotype occurred a few times. In DNA, the CDR3 is TGTGCCAGCAGCTTAGGAGGGGGACTCCGCATGAATGAGCAGTTCTTC. Amino acids: CASSLGGGLRMNEQFF. This chain uses TRBV7-2 with TRBJ2-1; D tentatively reads TRBD1 or TRBD2 (6 bases each). The germline V gene has CDR1 SGHTA and CDR2 FQGNSA. This CDR3 is built from 16 residues. The V and J ends lost 1 base and 7 bases respectively, with 17 bases between them. Complete variable domain (other parts from reference TRBV7-2 and TRBJ2-1): GAGVSQSPSNKVTEKGKDVELRCDPISGHTALYWYRQSLGQGLEFLIYFQGNSAPDKSGLPSDRFSAERTGGSVSTLTIQRTQQEDSAVYLCASSLGGGLRMNEQFFGPGTRLTVL.

The chain couples TRBV29-1 to TRBJ2-1; TRBD1 matches at 10 bases. Germline V CDR1 and CDR2: SQVTM, ANQGSEA. Losses at the gene ends were 6 bases for V and 4 bases for J; bases not matched to a gene: 9. This CDR3 region has 15 residues. CDR3 region: CSVGQGGGTYNEQFF. The CDR3 coding sequence is TGCAGCGTCGGACAGGGGGGGGGGACTTACAATGAGCAGTTCTTC.

CDR3 loop: CASSTRGQRKITDTQYF. The CDR3 nucleotides are TGTGCCAGCAGCACGAGGGGACAGCGTAAGATCACAGATACGCAGTATTTT. V gene TRBV21-1 combines with J gene TRBJ2-3; the D segment call TRBD1 is taken from the table without a DNA check. TRBV21-1 represents a pseudogene. The CDR3 is 17 amino acids.